This TCR beta chain was identified during a study of identifying expanded T cells in peripheral blood. This CDR3 has 14 residues. The ends were cut back, 1 base at V and 7 bases at J, with 14 bases in the middle. Germline assignment: CDR1 SSHAT and CDR2 FNYEAQ (reference sequence). In the case of this clone: What it binds is unknown.

Study-wide results and caveats: Roughly 1.1 clones differed between technical replicates, versus around 15 and 19 over time.

Using immunoSEQ multiplex PCR, the repertoire was profiled, and TCRdb retains in-frame clones only, with some absent. The table records more than 85,000 clones, less than 90% of them present only once. Healthy donors had no documented immune events, such as infections, while sampled. Specimen: blood. The receptor was derived from a person aged 18 to 75 in good health. This chain joins TRBV7-7 and TRBJ2-7, with D perhaps TRBD1 (5 bases). The DNA of the CDR3 is TGTGCCAGCAGCTTAGGGCAGGGTAGTTTAGAGCAGTACTTC. This gives the protein CASSLGQGSLEQYF.